These 4 T cell receptor beta chains originate from one sample sequenced in a study of response to subunit inactivated influenza vaccine. TCRdb recomputed calls from the RT-PCR reads with MiXCR, one row per CDR3 protein. The sample carries approximately 520,000 distinct CDR3 sequences, 25% recorded once. Sequences were derived from CD4+ T cells sorted from PBMCs, sampled roughly 5 days after vaccination. These receptors were taken from a man aged 50 or older who received an inactivated influenza vaccine.

Here the CDR3 reads CASSEGTGLALYEQYF. DNA of the CDR3: TGTGCCAGCAGTGAGGGCACCGGACTAGCACTTTACGAGCAGTACTTC. This rearrangement joins TRBV6-2 or TRBV6-3 to TRBJ2-7, with 8 bases aligning to TRBD2. Germline CDR1 reads MNHEY; CDR2 reads SVGEGT. This CDR3 region has 16 residues. V lost 5 bases to trimming and J lost 4 bases; unmatched junction nucleotides: 13.

The CDR3 loop is CASSLRDTSNYGYTF. For the CDR3, the DNA is TGTGCCAGCAGCTTGCGGGACACCTCTAACTATGGCTACACCTTC. The rearrangement joins TRBV5-6 to TRBJ1-2, with TRBD1 as a possible D gene (6 bases). The germline CDR1 and CDR2 sequences are SGHDT and YYEEEE. This CDR3 region has 15 residues. The ends were cut back, 1 base at V and 0 bases at J, with 10 bases in the middle.

V usage is TRBV6-5 and J usage is TRBJ1-1, with D uncertain. Germline CDR1 reads MNHEY; CDR2 reads SVGAGI. CDR3 length: 15 amino acids. V was clipped by 0 bases and J by 5 bases, with 13 bases between them. CDR3 in DNA: TGTGCCAGCAGTTACTCGACGGGAAGTTCTACTGAAGCTTTCTTT. It is translated as CASSYSTGSSTEAFF.

The chain combines TRBV7-2 with TRBJ2-3; maybe TRBD2 (7 bases). There are 16 residues in the CDR3. Germline V gene data show CDR1 as SGHTA and CDR2 as FQGNSA. The ends were cut back, 5 bases at V and 2 bases at J, with 17 bases in the middle. The CDR3 DNA is TGTGCCAGCAGCCCCCCGGGGGGCCCCCTCACAGATACGCAGTATTTT. Its translation: CASSPPGGPLTDTQYF. Variable domain in full (rest from reference TRBV7-2 and TRBJ2-3): GAGVSQSPSNKVTEKGKDVELRCDPISGHTALYWYRQSLGQGLEFLIYFQGNSAPDKSGLPSDRFSAERTGGSVSTLTIQRTQQEDSAVYLCASSPPGGPLTDTQYFGPGTRLTVL.